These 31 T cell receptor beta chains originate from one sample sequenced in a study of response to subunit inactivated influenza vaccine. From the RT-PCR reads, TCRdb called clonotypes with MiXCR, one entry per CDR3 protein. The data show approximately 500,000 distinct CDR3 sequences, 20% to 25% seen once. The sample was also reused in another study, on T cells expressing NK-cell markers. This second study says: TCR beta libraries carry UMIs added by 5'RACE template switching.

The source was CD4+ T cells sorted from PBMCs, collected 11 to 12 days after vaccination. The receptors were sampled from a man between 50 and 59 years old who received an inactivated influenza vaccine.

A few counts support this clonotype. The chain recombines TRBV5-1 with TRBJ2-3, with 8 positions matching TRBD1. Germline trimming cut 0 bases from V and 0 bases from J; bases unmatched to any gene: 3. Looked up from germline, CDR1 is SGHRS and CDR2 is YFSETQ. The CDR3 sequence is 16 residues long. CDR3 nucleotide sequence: TGCGCCAGCAGCTTGGGCGGACAGGGAAGCACAGATACGCAGTATTTT. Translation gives CASSLGGQGSTDTQYF. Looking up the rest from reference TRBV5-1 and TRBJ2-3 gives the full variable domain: KAGVTQTPRYLIKTRGQQVTLSCSPISGHRSVSWYQQTPGQGLQFLFEYFSETQRNKGNFPGRFSGRQFSNSRSEMNVSTLELGDSALYLCASSLGGQGSTDTQYFGPGTRLTVL.

The CDR3, as DNA: TGTGCCAGCAAGGCCTCCTACGAGCAGTACTTC. Translated, it gives CASKASYEQYF. This chain uses TRBV2 with TRBJ2-7; no reliable D call. Germline CDR1 is SNHLY and CDR2 is FYNNEI. The CDR3 sequence is 11 residues long. V was cut by 7 bases and J by 0 bases, with 4 bases left in between.

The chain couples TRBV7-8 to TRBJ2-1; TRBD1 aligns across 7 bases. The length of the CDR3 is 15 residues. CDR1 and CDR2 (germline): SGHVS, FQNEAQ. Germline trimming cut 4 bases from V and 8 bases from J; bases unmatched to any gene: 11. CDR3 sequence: CASSSRDRSLDEQFF. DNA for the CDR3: TGTGCCAGCAGCTCCCGGGACAGATCTTTGGATGAGCAGTTCTTC.

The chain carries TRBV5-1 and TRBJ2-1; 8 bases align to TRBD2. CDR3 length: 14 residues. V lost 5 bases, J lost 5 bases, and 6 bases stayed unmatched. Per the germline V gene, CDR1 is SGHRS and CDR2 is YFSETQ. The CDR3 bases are TGCGCCAGCAGGCTTAACGGGGGGGACAATGAGCAGTTCTTC. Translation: CASRLNGGDNEQFF.

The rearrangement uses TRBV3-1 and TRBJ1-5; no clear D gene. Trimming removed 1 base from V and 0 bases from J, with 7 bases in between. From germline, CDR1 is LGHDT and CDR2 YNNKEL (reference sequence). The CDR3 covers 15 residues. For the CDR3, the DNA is TGTGCCAGCAGCCAAGGGCAGAATAGCAATCAGCCCCAGCATTTT. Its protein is CASSQGQNSNQPQHF.

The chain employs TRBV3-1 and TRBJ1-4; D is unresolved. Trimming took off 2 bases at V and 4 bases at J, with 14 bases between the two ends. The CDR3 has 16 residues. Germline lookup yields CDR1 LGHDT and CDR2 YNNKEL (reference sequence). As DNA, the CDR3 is TGTGCCAGCAGCCAACGGCTTGCGCGGAGTAATGAAAAACTGTTTTTT. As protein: CASSQRLARSNEKLFF.

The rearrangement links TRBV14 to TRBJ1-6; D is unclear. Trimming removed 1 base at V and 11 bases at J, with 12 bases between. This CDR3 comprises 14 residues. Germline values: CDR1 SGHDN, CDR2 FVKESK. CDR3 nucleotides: TGTGCCAGCAGCCAAGTTGCCAGCAGCACACCCCTCCACTTT. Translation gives CASSQVASSTPLHF.

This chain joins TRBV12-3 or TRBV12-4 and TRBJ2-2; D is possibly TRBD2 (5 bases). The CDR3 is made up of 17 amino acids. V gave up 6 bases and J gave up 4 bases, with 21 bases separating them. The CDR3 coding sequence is TGTGCCAGCAGCTCCCTTTACGTGGGCGGGCGCACCGGGGAGCTGTTTTTT. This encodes CASSSLYVGGRTGELFF.

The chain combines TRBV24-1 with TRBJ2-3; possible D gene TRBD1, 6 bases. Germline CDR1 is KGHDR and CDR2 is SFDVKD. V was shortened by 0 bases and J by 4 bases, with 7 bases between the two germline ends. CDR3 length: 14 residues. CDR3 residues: CATSDLRTADTQYF. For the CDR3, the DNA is TGTGCCACCAGTGATTTGCGGACAGCAGATACGCAGTATTTT.

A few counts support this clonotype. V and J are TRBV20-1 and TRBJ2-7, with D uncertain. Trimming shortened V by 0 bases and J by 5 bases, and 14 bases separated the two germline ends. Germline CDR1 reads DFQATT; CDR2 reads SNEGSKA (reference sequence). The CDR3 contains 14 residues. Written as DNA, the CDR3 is TGCAGTGCTAGAGATCCGCCGAGGCCCAACGAGCAGTACTTC. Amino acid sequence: CSARDPPRPNEQYF.

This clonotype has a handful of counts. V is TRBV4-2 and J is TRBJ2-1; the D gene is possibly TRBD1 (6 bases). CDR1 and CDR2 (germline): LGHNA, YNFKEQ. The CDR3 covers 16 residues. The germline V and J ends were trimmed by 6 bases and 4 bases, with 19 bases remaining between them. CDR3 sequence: CASSLGEIQGYNEQFF. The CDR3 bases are TGTGCCAGCAGTCTGGGGGAGATCCAGGGGTACAATGAGCAGTTCTTC.

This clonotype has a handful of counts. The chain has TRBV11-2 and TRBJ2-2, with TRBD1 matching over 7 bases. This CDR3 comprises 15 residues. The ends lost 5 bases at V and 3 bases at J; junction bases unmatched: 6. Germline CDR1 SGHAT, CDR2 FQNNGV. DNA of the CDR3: TGTGCCAGCAGCCCGACAGGGAAAGACACCGGGGAGCTGTTTTTT. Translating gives CASSPTGKDTGELFF.

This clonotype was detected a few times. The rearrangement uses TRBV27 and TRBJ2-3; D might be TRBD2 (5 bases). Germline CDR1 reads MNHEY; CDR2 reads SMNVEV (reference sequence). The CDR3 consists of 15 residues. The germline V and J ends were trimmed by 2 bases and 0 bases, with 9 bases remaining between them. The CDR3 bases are TGTGCCAGCAGTTTAGAGCGGAGCAGCACAGATACGCAGTATTTT. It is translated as CASSLERSSTDTQYF.

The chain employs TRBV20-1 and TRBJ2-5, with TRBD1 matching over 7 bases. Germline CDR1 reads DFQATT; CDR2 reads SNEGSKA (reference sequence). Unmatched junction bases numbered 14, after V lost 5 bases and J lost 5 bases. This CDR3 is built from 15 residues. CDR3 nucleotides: TGCAGTGCTCAAGATCCGGGACAGAGCCGGGAGACCCAGTACTTC. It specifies CSAQDPGQSRETQYF.

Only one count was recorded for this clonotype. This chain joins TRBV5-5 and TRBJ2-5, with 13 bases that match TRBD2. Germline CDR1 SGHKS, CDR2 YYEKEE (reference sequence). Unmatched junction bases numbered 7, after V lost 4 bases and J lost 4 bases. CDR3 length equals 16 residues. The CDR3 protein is CASSQFTSGGAETQYF. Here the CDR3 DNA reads TGTGCCAGCAGCCAATTTACTAGCGGGGGGGCAGAGACCCAGTACTTC.

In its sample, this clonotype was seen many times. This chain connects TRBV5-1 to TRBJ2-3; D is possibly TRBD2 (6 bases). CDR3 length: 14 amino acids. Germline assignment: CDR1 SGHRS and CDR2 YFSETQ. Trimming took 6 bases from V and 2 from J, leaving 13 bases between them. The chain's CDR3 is CASKVGLFTDTQYF. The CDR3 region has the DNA TGCGCCAGCAAAGTGGGACTTTTCACAGATACGCAGTATTTT.

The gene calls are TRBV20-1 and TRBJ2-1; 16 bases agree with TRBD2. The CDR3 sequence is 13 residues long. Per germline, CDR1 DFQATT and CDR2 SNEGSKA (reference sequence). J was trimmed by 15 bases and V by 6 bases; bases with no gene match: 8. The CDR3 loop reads CSAGLAGGHYGFF. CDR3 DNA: TGCAGTGCGGGACTAGCGGGGGGGCACTACGGGTTCTTC.

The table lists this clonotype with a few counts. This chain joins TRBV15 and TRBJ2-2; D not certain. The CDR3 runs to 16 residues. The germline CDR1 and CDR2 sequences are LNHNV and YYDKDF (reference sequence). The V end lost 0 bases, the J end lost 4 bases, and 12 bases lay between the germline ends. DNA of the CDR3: TGTGCCACCAGCAGAGATGTCCAGGTCCCCACCGGGGAGCTGTTTTTT. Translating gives CATSRDVQVPTGELFF.

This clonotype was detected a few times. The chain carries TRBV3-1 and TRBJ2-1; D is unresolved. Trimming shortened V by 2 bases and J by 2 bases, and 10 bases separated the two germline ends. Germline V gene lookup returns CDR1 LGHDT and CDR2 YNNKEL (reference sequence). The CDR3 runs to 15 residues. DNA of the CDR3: TGTGCCAGCAGCCAATTGAGTTTAGCCTACAATGAGCAGTTCTTC. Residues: CASSQLSLAYNEQFF.

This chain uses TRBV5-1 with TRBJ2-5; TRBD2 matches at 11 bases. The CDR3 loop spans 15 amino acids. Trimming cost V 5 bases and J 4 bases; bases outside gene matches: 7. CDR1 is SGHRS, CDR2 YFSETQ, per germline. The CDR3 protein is CASSYSGGAAETQYF. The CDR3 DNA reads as TGCGCCAGCAGTTATAGCGGGGGGGCAGCAGAGACCCAGTACTTC.

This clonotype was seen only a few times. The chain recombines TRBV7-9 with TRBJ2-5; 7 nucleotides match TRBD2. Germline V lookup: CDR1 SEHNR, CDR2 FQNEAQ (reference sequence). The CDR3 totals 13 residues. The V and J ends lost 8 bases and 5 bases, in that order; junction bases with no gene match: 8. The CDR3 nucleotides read TGTGCCAGCTTACGAGGGACTAAGGAGACCCAGTACTTC. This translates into CASLRGTKETQYF.

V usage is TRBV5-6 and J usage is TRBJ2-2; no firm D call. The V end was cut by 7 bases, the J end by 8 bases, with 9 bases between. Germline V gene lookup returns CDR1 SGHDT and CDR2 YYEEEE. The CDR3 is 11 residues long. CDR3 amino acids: CASHVGGELFF. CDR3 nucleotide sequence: TGTGCCAGCCACGTGGGAGGGGAGCTGTTTTTT. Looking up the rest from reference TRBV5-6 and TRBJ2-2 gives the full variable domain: DAGVTQSPTHLIKTRGQQVTLRCSPKSGHDTVSWYQQALGQGPQFIFQYYEEEERQRGNFPDRFSGHQFPNYSSELNVNALLLGDSALYLCASHVGGELFFGEGSRLTVL.

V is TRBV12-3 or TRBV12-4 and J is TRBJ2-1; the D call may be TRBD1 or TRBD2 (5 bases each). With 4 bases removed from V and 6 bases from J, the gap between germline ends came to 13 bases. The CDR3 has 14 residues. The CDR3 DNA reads TGTGCCAGCAGTTCCTTGTGGGGGAGCAATGAGCAGTTCTTC. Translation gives CASSSLWGSNEQFF.

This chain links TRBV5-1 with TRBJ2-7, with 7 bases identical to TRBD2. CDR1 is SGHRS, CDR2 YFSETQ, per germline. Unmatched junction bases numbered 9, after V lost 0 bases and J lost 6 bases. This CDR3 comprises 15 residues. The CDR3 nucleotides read TGCGCCAGCAGCTTGGCCGGGGAGGGACGGAGCGAGCAGTACTTC. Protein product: CASSLAGEGRSEQYF.

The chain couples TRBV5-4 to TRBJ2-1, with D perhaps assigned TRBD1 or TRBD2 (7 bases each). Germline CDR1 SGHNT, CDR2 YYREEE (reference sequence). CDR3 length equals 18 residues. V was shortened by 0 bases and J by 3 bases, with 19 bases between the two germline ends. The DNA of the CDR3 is TGTGCCAGCAGCTTGGGATTTAGGCGGGGGACAGACTACAATGAGCAGTTCTTC. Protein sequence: CASSLGFRRGTDYNEQFF.

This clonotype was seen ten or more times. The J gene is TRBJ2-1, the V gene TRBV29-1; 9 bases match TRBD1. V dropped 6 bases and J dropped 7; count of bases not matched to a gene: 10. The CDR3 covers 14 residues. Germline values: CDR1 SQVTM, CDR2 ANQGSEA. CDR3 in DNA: TGCAGCGTGGGCGACAGGGGGGTTAGAAATGAGCAGTTCTTC. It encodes CSVGDRGVRNEQFF.

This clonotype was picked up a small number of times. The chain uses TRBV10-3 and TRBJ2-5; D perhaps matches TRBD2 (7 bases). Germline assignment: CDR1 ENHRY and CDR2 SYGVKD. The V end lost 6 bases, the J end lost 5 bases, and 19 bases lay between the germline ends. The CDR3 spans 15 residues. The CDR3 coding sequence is TGTGCCATCAGGGCGGGAGTAGGGGGTTCTGAGACCCAGTACTTC. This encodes CAIRAGVGGSETQYF.

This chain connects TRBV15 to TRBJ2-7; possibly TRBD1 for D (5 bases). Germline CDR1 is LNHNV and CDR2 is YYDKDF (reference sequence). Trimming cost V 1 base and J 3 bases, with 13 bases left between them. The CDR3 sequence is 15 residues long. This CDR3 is CATSRGDRPIYEQYF. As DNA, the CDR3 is TGTGCCACCAGCAGAGGTGACAGACCCATCTACGAGCAGTACTTC.

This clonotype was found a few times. CDR3 amino acids: CASSQSGSTDEQYF. The CDR3 coding sequence is TGTGCCAGCAGCCAAAGCGGGAGTACCGACGAGCAGTACTTC. The chain combines TRBV9 with TRBJ2-7; 8 bases align to TRBD2. Germline V gives CDR1 SGDLS, CDR2 YYNGEE. The CDR3 covers 14 residues. The junction had 8 bases not matched to a gene; V was cut back by 4 bases and J by 5 bases.

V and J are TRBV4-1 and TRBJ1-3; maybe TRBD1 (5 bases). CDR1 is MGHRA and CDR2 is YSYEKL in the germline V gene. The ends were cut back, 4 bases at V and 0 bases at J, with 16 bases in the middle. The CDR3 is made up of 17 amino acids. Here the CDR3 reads CASSLGRGQSSGNTIYF. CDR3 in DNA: TGCGCCAGCAGCCTCGGTAGAGGACAAAGCTCTGGAAACACCATATATTTT.

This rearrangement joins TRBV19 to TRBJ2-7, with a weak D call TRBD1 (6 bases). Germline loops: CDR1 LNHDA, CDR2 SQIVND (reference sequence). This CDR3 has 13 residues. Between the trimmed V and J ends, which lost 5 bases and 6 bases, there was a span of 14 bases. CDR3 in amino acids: CASSQDRAREQYF. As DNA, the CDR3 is TGTGCCAGTAGTCAGGACAGAGCGCGCGAGCAGTACTTC.